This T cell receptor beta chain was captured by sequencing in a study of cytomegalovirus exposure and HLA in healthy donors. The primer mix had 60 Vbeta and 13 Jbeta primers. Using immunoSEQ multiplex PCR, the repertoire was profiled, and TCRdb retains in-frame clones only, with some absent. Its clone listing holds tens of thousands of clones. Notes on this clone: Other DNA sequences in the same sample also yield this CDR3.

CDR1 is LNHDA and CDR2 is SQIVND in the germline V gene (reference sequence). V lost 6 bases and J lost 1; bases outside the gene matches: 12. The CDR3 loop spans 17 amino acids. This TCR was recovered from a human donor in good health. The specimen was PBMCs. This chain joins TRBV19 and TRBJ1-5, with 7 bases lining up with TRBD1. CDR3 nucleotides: TGTGCCAGTAGCTCACCGAGGGGGCCCATGAGCAATCAGCCCCAGCATTTT. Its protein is CASSSPRGPMSNQPQHF.